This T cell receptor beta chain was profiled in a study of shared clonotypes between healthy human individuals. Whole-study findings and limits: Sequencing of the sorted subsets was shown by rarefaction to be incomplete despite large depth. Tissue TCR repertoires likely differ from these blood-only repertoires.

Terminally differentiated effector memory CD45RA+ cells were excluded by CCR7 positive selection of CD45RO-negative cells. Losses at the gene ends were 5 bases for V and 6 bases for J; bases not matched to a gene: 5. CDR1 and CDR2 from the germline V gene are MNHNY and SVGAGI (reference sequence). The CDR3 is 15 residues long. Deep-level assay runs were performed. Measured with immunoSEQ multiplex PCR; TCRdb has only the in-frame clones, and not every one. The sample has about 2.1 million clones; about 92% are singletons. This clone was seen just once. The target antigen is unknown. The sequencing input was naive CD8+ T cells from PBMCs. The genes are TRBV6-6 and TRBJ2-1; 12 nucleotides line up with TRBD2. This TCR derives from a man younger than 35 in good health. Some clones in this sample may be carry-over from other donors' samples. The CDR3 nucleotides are TGTGCCAGCAGTCTAGCGGGAGGGCCCGGCAATGAGCAGTTCTTC. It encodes CASSLAGGPGNEQFF.